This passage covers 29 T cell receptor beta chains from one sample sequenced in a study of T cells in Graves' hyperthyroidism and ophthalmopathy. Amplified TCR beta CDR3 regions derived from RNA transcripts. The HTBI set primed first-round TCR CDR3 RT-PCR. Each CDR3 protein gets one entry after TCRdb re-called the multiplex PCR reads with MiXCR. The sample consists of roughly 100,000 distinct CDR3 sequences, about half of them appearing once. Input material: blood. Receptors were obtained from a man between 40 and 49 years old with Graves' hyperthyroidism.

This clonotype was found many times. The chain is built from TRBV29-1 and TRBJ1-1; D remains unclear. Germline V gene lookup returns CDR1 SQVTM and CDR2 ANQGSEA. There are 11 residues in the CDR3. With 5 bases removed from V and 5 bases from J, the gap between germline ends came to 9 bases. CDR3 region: CSVSRKTEAFF. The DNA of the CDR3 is TGCAGCGTTTCCAGGAAGACTGAAGCTTTCTTT.

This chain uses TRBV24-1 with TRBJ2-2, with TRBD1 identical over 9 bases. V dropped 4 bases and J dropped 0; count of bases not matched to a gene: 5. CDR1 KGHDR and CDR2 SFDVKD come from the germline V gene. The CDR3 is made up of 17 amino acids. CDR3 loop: CATSEDTGGANTGELFF. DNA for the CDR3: TGTGCCACCAGTGAAGATACAGGGGGCGCGAACACCGGGGAGCTGTTTTTT.

The DNA of the CDR3 is TGTGCCAGCAGCCTACGAAGGACTGAAAAACTGTTTTTT. This gives the protein CASSLRRTEKLFF. The rearrangement joins TRBV5-8 to TRBJ1-4; D call uncertain. The CDR3 runs to 13 residues. The germline V gene has CDR1 SGHTS and CDR2 YDEGEE. V was pared by 4 bases and J by 7 bases, with 11 bases between. The entire variable domain, with the rest obtained from reference TRBV5-8 and TRBJ1-4, is as follows: EAGVTQSPTHLIKTRGQQATLRCSPISGHTSVYWYQQALGLGLQFLLWYDEGEERNRGNFPPRFSGRQFPNYSSELNVNALELEDSALYLCASSLRRTEKLFFGSGTQLSVL.

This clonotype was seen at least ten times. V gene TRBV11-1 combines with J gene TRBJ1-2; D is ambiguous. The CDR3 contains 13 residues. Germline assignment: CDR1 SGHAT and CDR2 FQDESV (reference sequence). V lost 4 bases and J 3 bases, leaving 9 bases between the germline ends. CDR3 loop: CASSSPRDYGYTF. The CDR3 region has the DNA TGTGCCAGCAGCTCCCCCCGGGACTATGGCTACACCTTC.

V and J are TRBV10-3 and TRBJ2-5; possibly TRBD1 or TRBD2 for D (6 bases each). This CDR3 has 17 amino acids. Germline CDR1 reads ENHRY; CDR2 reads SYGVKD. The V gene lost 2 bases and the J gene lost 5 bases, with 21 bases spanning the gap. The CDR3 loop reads CAISESGGRDTGETQYF. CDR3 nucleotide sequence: TGTGCCATCAGTGAGAGTGGGGGGCGGGACACCGGGGAGACCCAGTACTTC.

The CDR3 protein is CASRLEPLRGETQYF. The CDR3 DNA follows: TGTGCAAGTCGCTTAGAACCACTCAGAGGGGAGACCCAGTACTTC. The genes are TRBV12-2 and TRBJ2-5; the tabulated D call, TRBD2, remains unverified against the DNA. TRBV12-2 is a known pseudogene. The CDR3 runs to 15 residues.

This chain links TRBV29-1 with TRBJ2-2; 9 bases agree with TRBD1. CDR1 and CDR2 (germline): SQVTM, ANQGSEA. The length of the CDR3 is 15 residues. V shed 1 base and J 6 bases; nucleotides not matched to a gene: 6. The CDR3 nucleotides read TGCAGCGTTGAAGCCGGGACAGGGTTGGCCGGGGAGCTGTTTTTT. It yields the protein CSVEAGTGLAGELFF.

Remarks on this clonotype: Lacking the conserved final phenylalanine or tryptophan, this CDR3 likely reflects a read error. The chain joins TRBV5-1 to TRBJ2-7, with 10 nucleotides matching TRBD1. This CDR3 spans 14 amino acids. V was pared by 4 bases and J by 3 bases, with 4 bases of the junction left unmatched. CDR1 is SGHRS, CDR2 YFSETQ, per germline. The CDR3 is CASSPGQGLYEQYL. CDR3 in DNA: TGCGCCAGCAGCCCGGGACAGGGGCTCTACGAGCAGTACCTC.

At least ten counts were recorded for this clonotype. The CDR3 nucleotides read TGTGCCAGCAGATCCCCCGGGAGGAACTACGAGCAGTACTTC. It codes for CASRSPGRNYEQYF. The V call is TRBV6-6, the J call TRBJ2-7; TRBD2 agrees at 7 bases. V lost 6 bases and J lost 3; bases outside the gene matches: 8. The CDR3 has 14 residues. The germline CDR1 and CDR2 sequences are MNHNY and SVGAGI (reference sequence).

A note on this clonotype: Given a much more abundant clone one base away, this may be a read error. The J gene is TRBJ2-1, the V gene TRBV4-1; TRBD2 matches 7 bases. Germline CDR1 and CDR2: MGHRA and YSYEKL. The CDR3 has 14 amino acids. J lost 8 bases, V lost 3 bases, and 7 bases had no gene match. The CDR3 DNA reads TGCGCCAGCAGCCAGGGGGGGAGAAACGATGAGCAGTTCTTC. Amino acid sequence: CASSQGGRNDEQFF.

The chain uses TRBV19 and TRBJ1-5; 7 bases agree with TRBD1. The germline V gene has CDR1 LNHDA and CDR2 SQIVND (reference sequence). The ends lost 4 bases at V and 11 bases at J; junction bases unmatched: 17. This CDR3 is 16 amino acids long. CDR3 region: CASSTQGERHQETQHF. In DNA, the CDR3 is TGTGCCAGTAGTACTCAGGGGGAGAGGCACCAAGAGACCCAGCATTTT. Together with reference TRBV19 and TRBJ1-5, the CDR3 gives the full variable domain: DGGITQSPKYLFRKEGQNVTLSCEQNLNHDAMYWYRQDPGQGLRLIYYSQIVNDFQKGDIAEGYSVSREKKESFPLTVTSAQKNPTAFYLCASSTQGERHQETQHFGDGTRLSIL.

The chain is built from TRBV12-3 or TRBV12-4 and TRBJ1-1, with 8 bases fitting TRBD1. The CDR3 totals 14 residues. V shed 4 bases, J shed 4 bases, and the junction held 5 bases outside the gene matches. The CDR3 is CASSYLTGGTEAFF. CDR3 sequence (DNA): TGTGCCAGCAGTTACCTAACAGGGGGCACTGAAGCTTTCTTT.

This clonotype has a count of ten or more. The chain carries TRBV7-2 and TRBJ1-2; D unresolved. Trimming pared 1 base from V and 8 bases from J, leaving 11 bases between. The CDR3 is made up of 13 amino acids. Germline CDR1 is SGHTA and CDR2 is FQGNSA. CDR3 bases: TGTGCCAGCAGCTTAGTACCAGGCCAGGGCTACACCTTC. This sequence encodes CASSLVPGQGYTF.

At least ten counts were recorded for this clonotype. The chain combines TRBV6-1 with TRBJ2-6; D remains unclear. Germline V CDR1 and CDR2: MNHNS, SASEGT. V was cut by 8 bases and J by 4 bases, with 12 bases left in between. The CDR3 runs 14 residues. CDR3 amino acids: CASHRGTGANVLTF. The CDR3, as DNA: TGTGCCAGCCATCGTGGCACCGGGGCCAACGTCCTGACTTTC.

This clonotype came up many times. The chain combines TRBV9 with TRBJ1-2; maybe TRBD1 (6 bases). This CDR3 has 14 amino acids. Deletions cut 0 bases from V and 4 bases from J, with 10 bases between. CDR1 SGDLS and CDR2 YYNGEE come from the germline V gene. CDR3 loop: CASSVGEQGYGYTF. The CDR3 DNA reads TGTGCCAGCAGCGTAGGTGAACAGGGCTATGGCTACACCTTC. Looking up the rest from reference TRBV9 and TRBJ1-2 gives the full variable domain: DSGVTQTPKHLITATGQRVTLRCSPRSGDLSVYWYQQSLDQGLQFLIQYYNGEERAKGNILERFSAQQFPDLHSELNLSSLELGDSALYFCASSVGEQGYGYTFGSGTRLTVV.

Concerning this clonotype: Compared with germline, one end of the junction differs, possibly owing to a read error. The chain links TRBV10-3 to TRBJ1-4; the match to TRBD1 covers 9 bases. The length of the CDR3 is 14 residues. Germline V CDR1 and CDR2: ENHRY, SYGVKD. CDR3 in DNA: TGTGCCATCAGTGACAGACAGGGGGGGGAAAAACTGTTGTTT. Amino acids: CAISDRQGGEKLLF.

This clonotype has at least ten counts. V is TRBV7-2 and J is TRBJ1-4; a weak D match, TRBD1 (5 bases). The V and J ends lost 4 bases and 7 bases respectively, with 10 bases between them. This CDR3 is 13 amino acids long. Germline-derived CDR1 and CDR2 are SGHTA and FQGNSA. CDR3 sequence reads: CASSYRGSEKLFF. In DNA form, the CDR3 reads TGTGCCAGCAGCTACCGGGGGTCTGAAAAACTGTTTTTT.

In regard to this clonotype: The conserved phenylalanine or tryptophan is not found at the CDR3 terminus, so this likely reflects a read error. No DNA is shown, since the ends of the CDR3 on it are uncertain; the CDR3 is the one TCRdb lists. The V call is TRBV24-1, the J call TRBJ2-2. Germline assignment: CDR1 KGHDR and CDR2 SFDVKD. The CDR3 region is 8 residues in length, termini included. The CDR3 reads CATSEDNL.

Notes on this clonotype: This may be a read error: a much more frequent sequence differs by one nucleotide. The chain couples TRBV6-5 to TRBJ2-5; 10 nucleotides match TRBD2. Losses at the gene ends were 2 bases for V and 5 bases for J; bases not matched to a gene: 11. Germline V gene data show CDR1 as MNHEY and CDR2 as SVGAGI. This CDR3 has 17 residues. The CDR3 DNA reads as TGTGCCAGCAGTTACGGTTACGTAGCGGGAGGTGGGGAGACCCAGTACTTC. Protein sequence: CASSYGYVAGGGETQYF.

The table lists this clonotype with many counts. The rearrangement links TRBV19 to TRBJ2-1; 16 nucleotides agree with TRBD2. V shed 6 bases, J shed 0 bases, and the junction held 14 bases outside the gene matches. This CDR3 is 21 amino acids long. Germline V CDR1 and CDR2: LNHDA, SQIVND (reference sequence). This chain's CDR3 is CASSFLPSGLAGGHSYNEQFF. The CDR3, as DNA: TGTGCCAGTAGCTTTCTCCCATCGGGACTAGCGGGAGGGCACTCCTACAATGAGCAGTTCTTC.

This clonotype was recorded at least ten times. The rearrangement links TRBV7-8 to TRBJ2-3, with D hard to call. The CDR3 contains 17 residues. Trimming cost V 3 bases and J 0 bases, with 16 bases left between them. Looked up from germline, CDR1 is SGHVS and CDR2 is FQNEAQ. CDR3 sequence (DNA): TGTGCCAGCAGCTTCGGAAGTGCGGCTTTCAGCACAGATACGCAGTATTTT. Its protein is CASSFGSAAFSTDTQYF.

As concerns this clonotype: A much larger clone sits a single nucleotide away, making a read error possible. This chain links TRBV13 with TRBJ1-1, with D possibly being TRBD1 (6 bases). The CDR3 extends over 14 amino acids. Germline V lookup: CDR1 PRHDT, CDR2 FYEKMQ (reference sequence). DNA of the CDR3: TGTACCAGTAATGTGGGGGGGCAGAACACTGAAGCTTTCTTT. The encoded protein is CTSNVGGQNTEAFF. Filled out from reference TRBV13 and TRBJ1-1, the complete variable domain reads AAGVIQSPRHLIKEKRETATLKCYPIPRHDTVYWYQQGPGQDPQFLISFYEKMQSDKGSIPDRFSAQQFSDYHSELNMSSLELGDSALYFCTSNVGGQNTEAFFGQGTRLTVV.

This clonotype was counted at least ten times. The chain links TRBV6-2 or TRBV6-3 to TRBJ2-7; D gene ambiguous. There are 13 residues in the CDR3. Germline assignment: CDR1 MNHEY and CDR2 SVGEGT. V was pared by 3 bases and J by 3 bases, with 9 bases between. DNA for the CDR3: TGTGCCAGCAGTTATGGATCCTACTACGAGCAGTACTTC. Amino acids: CASSYGSYYEQYF.

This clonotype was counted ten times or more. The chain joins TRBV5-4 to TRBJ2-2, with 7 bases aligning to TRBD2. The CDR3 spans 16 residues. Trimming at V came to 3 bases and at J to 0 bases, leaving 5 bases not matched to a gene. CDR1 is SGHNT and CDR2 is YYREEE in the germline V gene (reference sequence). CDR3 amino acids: CASSSAGRANTGELFF. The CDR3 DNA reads TGTGCCAGCAGCTCCGCAGGGAGGGCGAACACCGGGGAGCTGTTTTTT.

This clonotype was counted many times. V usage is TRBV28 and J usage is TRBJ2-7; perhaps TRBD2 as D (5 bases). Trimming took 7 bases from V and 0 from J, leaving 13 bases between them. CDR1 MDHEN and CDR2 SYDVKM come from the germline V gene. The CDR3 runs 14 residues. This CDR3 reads CASTIARSSYEQYF. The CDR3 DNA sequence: TGTGCCAGCACAATAGCGAGGAGCTCCTACGAGCAGTACTTC.

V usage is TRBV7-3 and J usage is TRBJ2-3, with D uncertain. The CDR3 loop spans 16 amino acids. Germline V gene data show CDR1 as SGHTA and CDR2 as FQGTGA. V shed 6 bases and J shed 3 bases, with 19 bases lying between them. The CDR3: CASSLLSGEYTDTQYF. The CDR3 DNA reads TGTGCCAGCAGTTTGCTTTCGGGTGAATATACAGATACGCAGTATTTT.

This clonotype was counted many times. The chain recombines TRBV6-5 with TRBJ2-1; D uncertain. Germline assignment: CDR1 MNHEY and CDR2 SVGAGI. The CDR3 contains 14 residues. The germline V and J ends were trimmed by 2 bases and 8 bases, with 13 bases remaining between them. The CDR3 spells CASSYRPAIYEQFF. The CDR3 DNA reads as TGTGCCAGCAGTTACCGCCCGGCTATCTATGAGCAGTTCTTC.

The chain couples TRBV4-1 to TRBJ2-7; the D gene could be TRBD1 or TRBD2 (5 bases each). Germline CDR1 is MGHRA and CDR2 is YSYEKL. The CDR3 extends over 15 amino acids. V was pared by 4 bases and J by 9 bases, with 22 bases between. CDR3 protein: CASSPGTPSLRGQYF. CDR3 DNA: TGCGCCAGCAGCCCGGGGACCCCGAGCCTCCGGGGGCAGTACTTC.

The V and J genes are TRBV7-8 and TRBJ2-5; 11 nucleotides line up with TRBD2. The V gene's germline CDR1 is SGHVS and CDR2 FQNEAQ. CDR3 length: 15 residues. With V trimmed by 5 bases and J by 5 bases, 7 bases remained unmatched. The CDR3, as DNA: TGTGCCAGCAGCATGACTAGCGGGATTGGGGAGACCCAGTACTTC. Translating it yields CASSMTSGIGETQYF.